This T cell receptor (beta chain) derives from a study of identical twins. TCRdb reprocessed the 5' RACE reads with MiXCR, giving one entry per CDR3 protein. The profile shows hundreds of thousands of distinct CDR3 sequences, 9% to 15% of them singletons. General study findings and limits: With beta out-of-frame sequences, excess sharing by twins was weaker.

Only a few counts were recorded for this clonotype. The antigen is undetermined. Trimming took 0 bases from V and 5 from J, leaving 12 bases between them. CDR1 is DFQATT and CDR2 is SNEGSKA in the germline V gene (reference sequence). This CDR3 region has 14 residues. This same sample was also taken into another study, of yellow fever vaccine responses in identical twins.

The receptor's source is a woman aged 18-35 years in good health. The sample comprised PBMCs. The chain is built from TRBV20-1 and TRBJ2-3; D is perhaps TRBD2 (6 bases). The CDR3 nucleotides read TGCAGTGCTAGAGATCTGGCGGGAAAAGATACGCAGTATTTT. Amino acid sequence: CSARDLAGKDTQYF.